Listed below are T cell receptor beta chains from one sample, sequenced in a study of CD8+CD57+ T cells in acquired aplastic anemia. TCRdb re-called the reads through MiXCR, storing one row per CDR3 protein. The data hold more than 250,000 distinct CDR3 sequences, with approximately 56% observed a single time. Sequencing was done on a sample of sorted CD4+, CD8+, or CD8+CD57+ T cells (not recorded which) from PBMCs. All receptors come from a human donor with severe aplastic anemia or a healthy control (not recorded which). The CDR3 runs from the conserved cysteine through the conserved F or W. Each record gives: D gene, J gene, V gene, clone size, CDR3 DNA, CDR3 protein. D genes are given only for firm matches. The size field is filled for only some rows; it gives once, few, many or a size class.

D: TRBD1
J: TRBJ1-1
V: TRBV7-4
size: -
DNA: TGTGCCAGCAGCTTAGCTGGGGGACAGCAAAACACTGAAGCTTTCTTT
CDR3: CASSLAGGQQNTEAFF

D: -
J: TRBJ2-1
V: TRBV20-1
size: -
DNA: TGCAGTGCTACAGGAGGGGGTCAATACAATGAGCAGTTCTTC
CDR3: CSATGGGQYNEQFF

D: -
J: TRBJ1-1
V: TRBV19
size: many
DNA: TGTGCCAGTAGTATAGATCTAAGGGGTGGAACTGAAGCTTTCTTT
CDR3: CASSIDLRGGTEAFF

D: TRBD2
J: TRBJ2-1
V: TRBV10-3
size: -
DNA: TGTGCCATAGAGCGGGAGAAGCACAATGAGCAGTTCTTC
CDR3: CAIEREKHNEQFF

D: -
J: TRBJ2-2
V: TRBV7-6
size: many
DNA: TGTGCCAGCAGCTTGACAGGTCCCGGGGAGCTGTTTTTT
CDR3: CASSLTGPGELFF

D: -
J: TRBJ2-1
V: TRBV7-9
size: few
DNA: TGTGCCAGTAGCGTTTACAATGAGCAGTTCTTC
CDR3: CASSVYNEQFF

D: TRBD1
J: TRBJ2-7
V: TRBV7-2
size: once
DNA: TGTGCCAGCAGCCGGACAGGGGTTAGGCACGAGCAGTACTTC
CDR3: CASSRTGVRHEQYF

D: -
J: TRBJ1-6
V: TRBV7-3
size: -
DNA: TGTGCCAGCAGCCGTGAGGGGGGGCTAAATTCACCCCTCCACTTT
CDR3: CASSREGGLNSPLHF

D: TRBD2
J: TRBJ2-1
V: TRBV7-7
size: many
DNA: TGTGCTAGCAGCTTAGGCCTCGGGGGGGCCGATGAGCAGTTCTTC
CDR3: CASSLGLGGADEQFF

D: TRBD1
J: TRBJ1-5
V: TRBV28
size: few
DNA: TGTGCCAGCAGTCCCCTGACAGGGGGGTATCAGCCCCAGCATTTT
CDR3: CASSPLTGGYQPQHF

D: -
J: TRBJ1-5
V: TRBV5-1
size: -
DNA: TGCGCCAGCAGAGTGGTCAGCGCCAATCAGCCCCAGCATTTT
CDR3: CASRVVSANQPQHF

D: TRBD1
J: TRBJ2-6
V: TRBV19
size: -
DNA: TGTGCCAGTATGGACAGGGCCAGCTCTGGGGCCAACGTCCTGACTTTC
CDR3: CASMDRASSGANVLTF

D: -
J: TRBJ2-3
V: TRBV7-7
size: many
DNA: TGTGCTAGCAGCTTAAGTGTTGCAGATACGCAGTATTTT
CDR3: CASSLSVADTQYF

D: -
J: TRBJ2-7
V: TRBV7-9
size: few
DNA: TGTGCCAGCAGCAAAGCGGCTTTGGGGCAGTACTTC
CDR3: CASSKAALGQYF

D: -
J: TRBJ1-2
V: TRBV19
size: -
DNA: TGTGCCAGTAGTATAACGGGTGCTAACTATGGCTACACCTTC
CDR3: CASSITGANYGYTF

D: -
J: TRBJ2-5
V: TRBV7-2
size: many
DNA: TGTGCCAGCAGCTTATCAGAGACCCAGTACTTC
CDR3: CASSLSETQYF

D: -
J: TRBJ1-6
V: TRBV2
size: -
DNA: TGTGCCAGCAGTTCAGGCAGAGAGTCACCCCTCCACTTT
CDR3: CASSSGRESPLHF

D: -
J: TRBJ1-3
V: TRBV29-1
size: -
DNA: TGCAGCGTTGAAGGCCGGGACCCTCCTGGAAACACCATATATTTT
CDR3: CSVEGRDPPGNTIYF

D: -
J: TRBJ2-6
V: TRBV29-1
size: -
DNA: TGCAGCGTATCTTACTCTGGGGCCAACGTCCTGACTTTC
CDR3: CSVSYSGANVLTF

D: TRBD1
J: TRBJ1-3
V: TRBV7-9
size: -
DNA: TGTGCCAGCAGCGAGGGGACAGATGGAAACACCGTATATTTT
CDR3: CASSEGTDGNTVYF

D: TRBD1
J: TRBJ2-2
V: TRBV5-1
size: many
DNA: TGCGCCAGCAGCTTGGACAGGGGCGTCACCGGGGAGCTGTTTTTT
CDR3: CASSLDRGVTGELFF

D: -
J: TRBJ2-3
V: TRBV12-3/TRBV12-4
size: many
DNA: TGTGCCAGCAGTTATCGGTCGGGGCGCACAGATACGCAGTATTTT
CDR3: CASSYRSGRTDTQYF

D: -
J: TRBJ2-5
V: TRBV12-3/TRBV12-4
size: -
DNA: TGTGCCAGCAGCGTAGGACAGCAGAGAGGGACCCAGTACTTC
CDR3: CASSVGQQRGTQYF